This TCR beta chain derives from a study of T cell repertoires in ileal Crohn's disease. Produced via immunoSEQ multiplex PCR; TCRdb's table is partial and in-frame only. Here the sample spans roughly 60,000 clones, about 89% being singletons. Study-wide points: Endoscopic recurrence occurred in every patient whose clonality exceeded 26.8%.

The V end lost 11 bases, the J end lost 5 bases, and 9 bases lay between the germline ends. The germline V gene has CDR1 MGHDK and CDR2 SYGVNS. There are 11 residues in the CDR3. Specified time point: neoterminal ileum biopsy at postoperative endoscopy, about 6 months after surgery. Included were adult ileal or ileocolonic Crohn's patients indicated for ileocolonic resection. In the case of this clone: Antigen specificity is unknown.

The chain is built from TRBV25-1 and TRBJ2-2; perhaps TRBD2 as D (5 bases). Sequenced sample: ileal tissue. The sequence was obtained from an adult with Crohn's disease. CDR3 protein: CAVGSTGELFF. CDR3 DNA sequence: TGTGCCGTGGGGAGTACCGGGGAGCTGTTTTTT.